This TCR beta chain is drawn from a study of graft-versus-host responses after intestinal transplantation. Some clones are missing from TCRdb's copy, which holds only in-frame ones; the method was immunoSEQ multiplex PCR. The sample includes about 21,000 clones, approximately 70% of them seen just once. Tissue from the graft was processed to free its intraepithelial and lamina propria lymphocytes. General study points: Present in recipient marrow, GvH clones included some that appeared first in ileum or blood. Individuals who had graft-donor T cell macrochimerism had allografts that showed high graft-versus-host to host-versus-graft clonal ratios.

Regarding this clone: The target antigen is unknown.

The V end lost 5 bases, the J end lost 2 bases, and 7 bases lay between the germline ends. Germline CDR1 SEHNR, CDR2 FQNEAQ (reference sequence). The CDR3 consists of 12 residues. This clonotype originated in a human patient who received an intestinal transplant, so some T cells may come from the graft donor. Here the sequenced sample was ileum tissue, taken 20 days after intestinal transplant. V gene TRBV7-9 combines with J gene TRBJ2-7; tentative D call: TRBD1 (6 bases). CDR3 sequence (DNA): TGTGCCAGCAGCCAGGGGACCTACGAGCAGTACTTC. Translating gives CASSQGTYEQYF.